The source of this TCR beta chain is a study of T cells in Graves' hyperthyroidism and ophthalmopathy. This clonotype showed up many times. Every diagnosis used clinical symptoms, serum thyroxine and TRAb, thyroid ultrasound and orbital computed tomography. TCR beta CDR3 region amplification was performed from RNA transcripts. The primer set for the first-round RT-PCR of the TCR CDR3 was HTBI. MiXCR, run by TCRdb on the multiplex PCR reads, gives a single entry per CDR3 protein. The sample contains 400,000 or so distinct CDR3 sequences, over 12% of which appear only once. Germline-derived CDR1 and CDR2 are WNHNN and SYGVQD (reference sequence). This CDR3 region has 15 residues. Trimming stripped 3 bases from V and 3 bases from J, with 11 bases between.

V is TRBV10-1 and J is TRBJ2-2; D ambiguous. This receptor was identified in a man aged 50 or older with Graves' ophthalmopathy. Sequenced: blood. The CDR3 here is CASSDPLTDTGELFF. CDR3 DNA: TGCGCCAGCAGTGATCCCCTGACGGACACCGGGGAGCTGTTTTTT.